This record concerns one T cell receptor beta chain sequence. Antigen specificity is unknown. One junction end does not reproduce the germline sequence, and a read error may be involved. This record belongs to a study of cytomegalovirus exposure and HLA in healthy donors. Study findings and constraints: Evidence from a later analysis indicated that most CMV-associated TCR beta chains looked HLA-restricted.

This CDR3 is 15 amino acids long. Germline values: CDR1 SGHRS, CDR2 YFSETQ. PCR used 60 Vbeta primers and 13 Jbeta primers. Generated by immunoSEQ multiplex PCR, the TCRdb table keeps only in-frame clones and is missing some. The table lists approximately 190,000 clones, 81% of them singletons, with 3.8% in the top ten. The rearrangement uses TRBV5-1 and TRBJ2-3; TRBD1 is a possible D gene (6 bases). This sequence originates from a man aged 50 or older in good health and CMV-seronegative. Sequenced input: PBMCs. The CDR3 reads CVSSFGTGSTDTQYF. As DNA, the CDR3 is TGCGTCAGCAGCTTCGGTACAGGGAGCACAGATACGCAGTATTTT.